One sample yielded the 6 T cell receptor beta chains listed below, sequenced in a study of blood T cell repertoires in COVID-19. Libraries were prepared by immunoSEQ multiplex PCR; TCRdb keeps only in-frame clonotypes and omits some of them. The sample yields about 150,000 clones, 80% to 90% seen once. Sequenced material: peripheral blood. The receptors originated from a man between 65 and 79 years old with acute or convalescent COVID-19.

The chain links TRBV29-1 to TRBJ2-1; TRBD2 matches at 15 bases. The CDR3 runs to 15 residues. Per germline, CDR1 SQVTM and CDR2 ANQGSEA. J gave up 10 bases and V 3 bases, and 7 bases lay outside the gene matches. CDR3 amino acids: CSVERTSGRAWEQFF. The CDR3 DNA reads as TGCAGCGTTGAGCGGACTAGCGGGAGGGCCTGGGAGCAGTTCTTC.

This sequence joins TRBV10-3 and TRBJ2-2, with D perhaps matching TRBD1 (6 bases). Germline V gives CDR1 ENHRY, CDR2 SYGVKD. CDR3 length: 17 amino acids. The V gene lost 5 bases and the J gene lost 0 bases, with 16 bases spanning the gap. CDR3 sequence: CAISTSAGTPNTGELFF. CDR3 DNA: TGTGCCATCAGTACCTCCGCCGGGACACCGAACACCGGGGAGCTGTTTTTT.

The chain carries TRBV10-3 and TRBJ2-1; 8 bases align to TRBD2. CDR1 and CDR2 from the germline V gene are ENHRY and SYGVKD. The CDR3 contains 13 residues. Trimming took 8 bases from V and 4 from J; bases not matched to a gene: 4. The CDR3 DNA reads TGTGCCATCGGACTAGCCTTGTACAATGAGCAGTTCTTC. Its translation is CAIGLALYNEQFF.

The chain employs TRBV29-1 and TRBJ2-1; TRBD2 agrees at 8 bases. Germline values: CDR1 SQVTM, CDR2 ANQGSEA. The CDR3 has 14 residues. V was clipped by 4 bases and J by 5 bases; unmatched bases: 7. This chain's CDR3 is CSVGKAGVNNEQFF. CDR3 nucleotide sequence: TGCAGCGTTGGAAAAGCGGGAGTCAACAATGAGCAGTTCTTC.

CDR3 coding DNA: TGTGCCAGCAGTTACTTCGCACCCCGACTTGACTACACCTTC. It codes for CASSYFAPRLDYTF. This chain uses TRBV6-2 or TRBV6-3 with TRBJ1-2; D unclear. With 1 base removed from V and 10 bases from J, the gap between germline ends came to 16 bases. CDR1 is MNHEY and CDR2 is SVGEGT in the germline V gene. This CDR3 spans 14 amino acids.

V is TRBV7-3 and J is TRBJ2-2; TRBD2 matches 9 bases. The CDR3 sequence is 18 residues long. V was clipped by 1 base and J by 0 bases; unmatched bases: 6. In germline, CDR1 is SGHTA, CDR2 FQGTGA. The CDR3: CASSLKSSGASNTGELFF. The CDR3 DNA sequence: TGTGCCAGCAGCTTAAAGTCTAGCGGGGCTTCGAACACCGGGGAGCTGTTTTTT.